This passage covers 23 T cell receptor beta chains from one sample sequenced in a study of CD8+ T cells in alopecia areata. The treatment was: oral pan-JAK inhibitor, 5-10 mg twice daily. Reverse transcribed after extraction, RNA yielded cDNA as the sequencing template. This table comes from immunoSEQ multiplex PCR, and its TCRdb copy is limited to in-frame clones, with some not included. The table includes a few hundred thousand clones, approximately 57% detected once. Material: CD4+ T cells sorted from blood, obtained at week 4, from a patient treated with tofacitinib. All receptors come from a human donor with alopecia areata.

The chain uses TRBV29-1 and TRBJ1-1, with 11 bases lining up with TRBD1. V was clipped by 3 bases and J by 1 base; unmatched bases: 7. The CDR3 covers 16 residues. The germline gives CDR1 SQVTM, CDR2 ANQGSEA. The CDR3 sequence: CSVEGQGVRGNTEAFF. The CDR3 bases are TGCAGCGTTGAGGGACAGGGGGTACGCGGGAACACTGAAGCTTTCTTT.

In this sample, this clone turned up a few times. Here the CDR3 DNA reads TGCAGTGCGGAATCGCAAGAGACCCAGTACTTC. It is translated as CSAESQETQYF. The rearrangement uses TRBV20-1 and TRBJ2-5; D gene ambiguous. V was cut by 6 bases and J by 2 bases, with 7 bases left in between. The CDR3 is 11 amino acids. Germline values: CDR1 DFQATT, CDR2 SNEGSKA (reference sequence).

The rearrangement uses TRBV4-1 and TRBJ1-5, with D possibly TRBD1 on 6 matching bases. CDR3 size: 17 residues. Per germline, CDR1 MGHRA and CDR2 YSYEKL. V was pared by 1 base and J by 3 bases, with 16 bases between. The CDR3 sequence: CASSQVGHLSLNQPQHF. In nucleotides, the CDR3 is TGCGCCAGCAGCCAAGTGGGACACCTTAGCCTCAATCAGCCCCAGCATTTT.

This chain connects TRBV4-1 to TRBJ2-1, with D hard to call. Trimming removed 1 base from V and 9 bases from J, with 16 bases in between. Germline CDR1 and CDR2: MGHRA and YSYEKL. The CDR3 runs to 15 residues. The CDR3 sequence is CASSQGVWDVVEQFF. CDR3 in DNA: TGCGCCAGCAGCCAAGGGGTCTGGGATGTGGTTGAGCAGTTCTTC.

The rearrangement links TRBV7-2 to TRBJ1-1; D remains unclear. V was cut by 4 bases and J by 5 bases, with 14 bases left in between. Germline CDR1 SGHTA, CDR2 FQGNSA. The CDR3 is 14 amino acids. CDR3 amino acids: CASSYQPRVTEAFF. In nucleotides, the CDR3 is TGTGCCAGCAGCTATCAGCCTAGAGTTACTGAAGCTTTCTTT.

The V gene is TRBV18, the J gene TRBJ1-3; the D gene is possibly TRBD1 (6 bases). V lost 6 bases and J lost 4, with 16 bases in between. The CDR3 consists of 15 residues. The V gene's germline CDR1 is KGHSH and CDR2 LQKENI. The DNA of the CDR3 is TGTGCCAGCTCGCCGGGGGCAGGGGCCGGAAACACCATATATTTT. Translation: CASSPGAGAGNTIYF. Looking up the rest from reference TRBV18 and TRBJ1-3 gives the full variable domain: NAGVMQNPRHLVRRRGQEARLRCSPMKGHSHVYWYRQLPEEGLKFMVYLQKENIIDESGMPKERFSAEFPKEGPSILRIQQVVRGDSAAYFCASSPGAGAGNTIYFGEGSWLTVV.

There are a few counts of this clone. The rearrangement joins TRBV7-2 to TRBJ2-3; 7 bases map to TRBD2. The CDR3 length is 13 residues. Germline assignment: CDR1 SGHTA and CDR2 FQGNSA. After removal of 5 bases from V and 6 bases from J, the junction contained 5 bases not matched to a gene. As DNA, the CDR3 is TGTGCCAGCAGCGCCCTACTAGCGGATACGCAGTATTTT. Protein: CASSALLADTQYF.

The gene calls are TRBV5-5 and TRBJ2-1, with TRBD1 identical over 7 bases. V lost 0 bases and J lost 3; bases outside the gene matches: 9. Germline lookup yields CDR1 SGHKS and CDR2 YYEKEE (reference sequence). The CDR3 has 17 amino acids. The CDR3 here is CASSLDYGQAHYNEQFF. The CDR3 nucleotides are TGTGCCAGCAGCTTGGACTACGGACAGGCCCACTACAATGAGCAGTTCTTC. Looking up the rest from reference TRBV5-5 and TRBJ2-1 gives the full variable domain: DAGVTQSPTHLIKTRGQQVTLRCSPISGHKSVSWYQQVLGQGPQFIFQYYEKEERGRGNFPDRFSARQFPNYSSELNVNALLLGDSALYLCASSLDYGQAHYNEQFFGPGTRLTVL.

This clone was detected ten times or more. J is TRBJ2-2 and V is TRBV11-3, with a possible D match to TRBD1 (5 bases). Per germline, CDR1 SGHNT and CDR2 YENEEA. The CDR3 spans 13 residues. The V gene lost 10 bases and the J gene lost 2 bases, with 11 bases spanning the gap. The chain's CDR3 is CATFDRNTGELFF. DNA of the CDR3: TGTGCCACCTTCGACAGAAACACCGGGGAGCTGTTTTTT.

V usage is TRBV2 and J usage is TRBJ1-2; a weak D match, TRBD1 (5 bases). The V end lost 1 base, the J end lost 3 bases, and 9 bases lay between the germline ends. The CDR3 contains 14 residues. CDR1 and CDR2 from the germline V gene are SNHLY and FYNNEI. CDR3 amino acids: CASSEEAGYYGYTF. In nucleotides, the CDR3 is TGTGCCAGCAGTGAAGAGGCAGGGTACTATGGCTACACCTTC.

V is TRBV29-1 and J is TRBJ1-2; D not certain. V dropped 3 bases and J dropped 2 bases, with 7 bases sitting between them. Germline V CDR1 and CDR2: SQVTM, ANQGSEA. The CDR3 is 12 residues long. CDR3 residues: CSVDLGNYGYTF. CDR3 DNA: TGCAGCGTTGATTTAGGGAACTATGGCTACACCTTC.

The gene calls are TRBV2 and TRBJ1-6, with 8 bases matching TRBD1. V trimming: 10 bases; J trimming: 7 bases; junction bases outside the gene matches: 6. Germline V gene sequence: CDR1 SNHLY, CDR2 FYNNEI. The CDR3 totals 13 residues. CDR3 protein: CAIMTGDNSPLHF. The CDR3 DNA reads TGTGCCATCATGACAGGGGACAATTCACCCCTCCACTTT.

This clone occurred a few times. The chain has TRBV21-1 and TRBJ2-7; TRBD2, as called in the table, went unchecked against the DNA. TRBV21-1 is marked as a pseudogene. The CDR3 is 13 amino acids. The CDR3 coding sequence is TGTGCCAGCAGCAAAGGGCGGGGCTACGAGCAGTACTTC. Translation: CASSKGRGYEQYF.

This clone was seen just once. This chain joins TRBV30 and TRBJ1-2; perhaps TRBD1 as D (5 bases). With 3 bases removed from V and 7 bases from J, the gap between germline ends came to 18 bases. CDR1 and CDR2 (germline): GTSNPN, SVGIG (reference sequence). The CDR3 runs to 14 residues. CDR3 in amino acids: CAWSPGGGDSGYTF. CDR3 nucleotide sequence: TGTGCCTGGAGCCCCGGTGGGGGGGACTCTGGCTACACCTTC.

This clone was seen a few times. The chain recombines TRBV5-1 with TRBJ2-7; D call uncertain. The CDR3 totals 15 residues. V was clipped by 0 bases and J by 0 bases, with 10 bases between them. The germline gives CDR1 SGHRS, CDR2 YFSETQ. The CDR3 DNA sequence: TGCGCCAGCAGCTTGGAGGCCGAGAGCTCCTACGAGCAGTACTTC. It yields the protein CASSLEAESSYEQYF.

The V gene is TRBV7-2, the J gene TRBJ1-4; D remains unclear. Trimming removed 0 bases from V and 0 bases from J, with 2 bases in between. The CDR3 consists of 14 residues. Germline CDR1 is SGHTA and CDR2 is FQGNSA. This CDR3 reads CASSLAATNEKLFF. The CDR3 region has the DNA TGTGCCAGCAGCTTAGCCGCAACTAATGAAAAACTGTTTTTT.

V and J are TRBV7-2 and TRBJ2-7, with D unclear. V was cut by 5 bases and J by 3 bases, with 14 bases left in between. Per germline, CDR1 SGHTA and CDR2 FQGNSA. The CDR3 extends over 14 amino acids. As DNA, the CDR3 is TGTGCCAGCAGCCCCCAGCAAGGAGTCTACGAGCAGTACTTC. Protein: CASSPQQGVYEQYF.

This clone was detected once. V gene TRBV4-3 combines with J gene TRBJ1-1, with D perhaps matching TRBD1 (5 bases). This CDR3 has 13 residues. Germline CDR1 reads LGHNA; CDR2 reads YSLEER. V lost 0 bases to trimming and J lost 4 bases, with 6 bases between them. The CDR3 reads CASSQDQGTEAFF. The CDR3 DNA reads TGCGCCAGCAGCCAAGACCAGGGCACTGAAGCTTTCTTT.

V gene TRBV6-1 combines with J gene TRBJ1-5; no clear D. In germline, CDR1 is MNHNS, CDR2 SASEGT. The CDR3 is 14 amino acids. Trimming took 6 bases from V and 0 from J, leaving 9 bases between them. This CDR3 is CASSWTSSNQPQHF. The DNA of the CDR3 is TGTGCCAGCAGCTGGACGAGTAGCAATCAGCCCCAGCATTTT.

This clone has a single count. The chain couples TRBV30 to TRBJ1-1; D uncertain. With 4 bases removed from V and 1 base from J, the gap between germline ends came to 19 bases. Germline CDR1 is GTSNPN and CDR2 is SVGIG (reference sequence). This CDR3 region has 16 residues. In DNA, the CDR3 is TGTGCCTGGAAGAGGAATCGGGGTGCGGGGAACACTGAAGCTTTCTTT. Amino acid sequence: CAWKRNRGAGNTEAFF.

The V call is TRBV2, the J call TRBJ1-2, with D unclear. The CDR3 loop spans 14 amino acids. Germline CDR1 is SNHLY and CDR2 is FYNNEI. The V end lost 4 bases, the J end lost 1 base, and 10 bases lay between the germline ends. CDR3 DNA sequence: TGTGCCAGCAGTGTGATGGGAAATAACTATGGCTACACCTTC. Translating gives CASSVMGNNYGYTF.

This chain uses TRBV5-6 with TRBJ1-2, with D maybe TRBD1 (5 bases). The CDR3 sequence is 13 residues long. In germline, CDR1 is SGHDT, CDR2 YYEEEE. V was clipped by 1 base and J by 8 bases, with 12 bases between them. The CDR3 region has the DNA TGTGCCAGCAGCTTGCAGGAGAGGGGCGGCTACACCTTC. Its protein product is CASSLQERGGYTF.

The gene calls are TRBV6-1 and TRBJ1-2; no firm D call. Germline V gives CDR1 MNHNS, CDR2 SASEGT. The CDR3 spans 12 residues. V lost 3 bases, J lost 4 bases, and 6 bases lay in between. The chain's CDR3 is CASSEQSYGYTF. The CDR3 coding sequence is TGTGCCAGCAGTGAGCAGAGCTATGGCTACACCTTC.